What follows are 24 T cell receptor beta chains derived from one specimen sequenced in a study of T cells after yellow fever vaccination. Each CDR3 protein gets one entry after TCRdb re-called the 5' RACE reads with MiXCR. The sample has hundreds of thousands of distinct CDR3 sequences, roughly 3.5% seen once. Sample: PBMCs, taken on the day of the yellow fever booster vaccination. The receptors derive from a man aged 18 to 30 who received the YFV17D yellow fever vaccine.

This clonotype has a count of ten or more. This chain links TRBV7-9 with TRBJ2-7, with D possibly TRBD1 on 5 matching bases. The CDR3 has 12 amino acids. Germline loops: CDR1 SEHNR, CDR2 FQNEAQ (reference sequence). Trimming took 0 bases from V and 7 from J, leaving 7 bases between them. The CDR3 nucleotides read TGTGCCAGCAGCTTAGCCAGGGATGAGCAGTACTTC. It is translated as CASSLARDEQYF.

The CDR3 DNA sequence: TGTGCCAGCAGCTTAGCCGCCAGCTCCTATAATTCACCCCTCCACTTT. It codes for CASSLAASSYNSPLHF. The genes are TRBV7-2 and TRBJ1-6; no firm D call. Trimming shortened V by 0 bases and J by 0 bases, and 6 bases separated the two germline ends. CDR1 and CDR2 (germline): SGHTA, FQGNSA. The CDR3 runs to 16 residues.

This clonotype was found a few times. The chain is built from TRBV5-1 and TRBJ2-5, with 7 bases matching TRBD1. Germline V lookup: CDR1 SGHRS, CDR2 YFSETQ. The J segment lost 2 bases and the V segment lost 3 bases, leaving 4 bases of the junction unmatched. There are 14 residues in the CDR3. CDR3 residues: CASSSQGEQETQYF. CDR3 nucleotide sequence: TGCGCCAGCAGCTCCCAGGGGGAACAAGAGACCCAGTACTTC.

This clonotype turned up a few times. V and J are TRBV7-3 and TRBJ1-5; D is unclear. The germline CDR1 and CDR2 sequences are SGHTA and FQGTGA. V lost 1 base, J lost 3 bases, and 13 bases lay in between. This CDR3 has 16 residues. CDR3 sequence (DNA): TGTGCCAGCAGCTTAATATCCAGCTCTATCAATCAGCCCCAGCATTTT. Its protein product is CASSLISSSINQPQHF.

This clonotype showed up many times. The rearrangement uses TRBV7-3 and TRBJ2-2; 9 positions match TRBD2. Trimming took 4 bases from V and 4 from J; bases not matched to a gene: 4. This CDR3 is 15 amino acids long. The V gene's germline CDR1 is SGHTA and CDR2 FQGTGA. The DNA for the CDR3 is TGTGCCAGCAGCTCCTCAGCGGGGGGCACCGGGGAGCTGTTTTTT. This sequence encodes CASSSSAGGTGELFF.

The V call is TRBV6-5, the J call TRBJ2-5, with 8 bases identical to TRBD2. CDR3 size: 13 residues. Germline V gives CDR1 MNHEY, CDR2 SVGAGI. V lost 7 bases, J lost 5 bases, and 6 bases stayed unmatched. CDR3 coding DNA: TGTGCCAGCACCCCGGGAGGGAAGGAGACCCAGTACTTC. Translating it yields CASTPGGKETQYF.

This clonotype was picked up a small number of times. The chain links TRBV6-1 to TRBJ2-6; D is uncertain. In germline, CDR1 is MNHNS, CDR2 SASEGT. V was pared by 6 bases and J by 0 bases, with 6 bases between. CDR3 length equals 14 residues. The CDR3 coding sequence is TGTGCCAGCAGCGTGCTCTCTGGGGCCAACGTCCTGACTTTC. Its protein is CASSVLSGANVLTF.

This clonotype showed up just a few times. The DNA is left out, because the CDR3 cannot be placed on it with certainty; the CDR3 is given as TCRdb lists it. This chain joins TRBV28 and TRBJ2-7; the table gives TRBD2 as D, unverified against the DNA. With termini counted, the CDR3 has 15 amino acids. Germline V CDR1 and CDR2: MDHEN, SYDVKM. The CDR3 region is CASSSSRLAGYEQYV.

This clonotype has at least ten counts. This rearrangement joins TRBV30 to TRBJ2-3, with unresolved D. CDR1 and CDR2 (germline): GTSNPN, SVGIG (reference sequence). Trimming cost V 4 bases and J 5 bases, with 4 bases left between them. The CDR3 runs 10 residues. CDR3 sequence (DNA): TGTGCCTGGAAGATAGATACGCAGTATTTT. Its translation: CAWKIDTQYF.

This clonotype occurred many times. This chain joins TRBV6-1 and TRBJ2-4, with 9 nucleotides matching TRBD1. The CDR3 loop spans 13 amino acids. Germline CDR1 and CDR2: MNHNS and SASEGT. V shed 7 bases and J 8 bases; nucleotides not matched to a gene: 6. The CDR3 bases are TGTGCCAGCAAACGACAGGGGGAGGACATTCAGTACTTC. Amino acid sequence: CASKRQGEDIQYF.

In this sample, this clonotype turned up many times. The V gene is TRBV7-9, the J gene TRBJ1-2; D is perhaps TRBD1 (6 bases). V shed 8 bases and J shed 4 bases, with 11 bases lying between them. The CDR3 covers 12 residues. From germline, CDR1 is SEHNR and CDR2 FQNEAQ (reference sequence). This chain's CDR3 is CASEGESYGYTF. CDR3 in DNA: TGTGCCAGCGAGGGGGAGAGCTATGGCTACACCTTC.

V and J are TRBV6-2 or TRBV6-3 and TRBJ2-7, with 9 bases aligning to TRBD1. CDR3 length: 14 amino acids. Trimming at V came to 2 bases and at J to 4 bases, leaving 3 bases not matched to a gene. The germline V gene has CDR1 MNHEY and CDR2 SVGEGT. The CDR3 loop reads CASSYGGQGYEQYF. CDR3 bases: TGTGCCAGCAGTTACGGGGGACAGGGTTACGAGCAGTACTTC.

The chain uses TRBV5-1 and TRBJ2-1; weak D call: TRBD1 (5 bases). Looked up from germline, CDR1 is SGHRS and CDR2 is YFSETQ. The CDR3 loop spans 14 amino acids. Trimming cost V 3 bases and J 0 bases, with 7 bases left between them. CDR3: CASSWGRSYNEQFF. The CDR3 region has the DNA TGCGCCAGCAGCTGGGGCCGCTCCTACAATGAGCAGTTCTTC.

Only a few counts were recorded for this clonotype. The J gene is TRBJ1-5, the V gene TRBV28, with unresolved D. The V end was cut by 10 bases, the J end by 2 bases, with 15 bases between. The germline CDR1 and CDR2 sequences are MDHEN and SYDVKM. This CDR3 contains 14 residues. CDR3 bases: TGTGCCATTAAAAAAGAGGGTGGCAATCAGCCCCAGCATTTT. It encodes CAIKKEGGNQPQHF.

The sample holds a few counts of this clonotype. The chain couples TRBV5-1 to TRBJ2-7, with TRBD1 as a possible D gene (6 bases). V lost 4 bases to trimming and J lost 5 bases, with 13 bases between them. CDR1 is SGHRS, CDR2 YFSETQ, per germline. CDR3 length: 13 residues. CDR3 sequence: CASSPQGLHEQYF. CDR3 bases: TGCGCCAGCAGCCCACAGGGTTTACACGAGCAGTACTTC.

The CDR3: CAISDWPSIFPNYGYTF. Here the CDR3 DNA reads TGTGCCATCAGTGACTGGCCCTCAATTTTCCCGAACTATGGCTACACCTTC. The chain has TRBV10-3 and TRBJ1-2; D call uncertain. V was trimmed by 3 bases and J by 2 bases, leaving 19 bases between them. The CDR3 spans 17 residues. The germline V gene encodes CDR1 ENHRY and CDR2 SYGVKD.

In its sample, this clonotype was seen many times. The V call is TRBV20-1, the J call TRBJ2-3; no reliable D call. Trimming took 3 bases from V and 4 from J, leaving 14 bases between them. The CDR3 length is 14 residues. CDR1 DFQATT and CDR2 SNEGSKA come from the germline V gene (reference sequence). For the CDR3, the DNA is TGCAGTGCTAGGACGGTCAGGTCGCCAGATACGCAGTATTTT. This sequence encodes CSARTVRSPDTQYF.

This clonotype occurred many times. The gene calls are TRBV6-6 and TRBJ2-3; 10 bases align to TRBD2. Losses at the gene ends were 5 bases for V and 4 bases for J; bases not matched to a gene: 9. This CDR3 contains 16 residues. Germline lookup yields CDR1 MNHNY and CDR2 SVGAGI (reference sequence). As DNA, the CDR3 is TGTGCCAGCAGTCCAGAGCGGGGGGGCTGGGCAGATACGCAGTATTTT. Residues: CASSPERGGWADTQYF.

This clonotype was counted many times. The V gene is TRBV20-1, the J gene TRBJ2-1, with D tentatively TRBD1 or TRBD2 (7 bases each). The germline gives CDR1 DFQATT, CDR2 SNEGSKA (reference sequence). This CDR3 has 13 amino acids. The DNA for the CDR3 is TGCAGCATATCCCAGGGGGGGGCAAATGAGCAGTTCTTC. Translation gives CSISQGGANEQFF.

Many counts were recorded for this clonotype. This chain joins TRBV20-1 and TRBJ2-7; a possible D gene is TRBD1 (7 bases). CDR3 length: 12 amino acids. Germline V gene sequence: CDR1 DFQATT, CDR2 SNEGSKA (reference sequence). Between the trimmed V and J ends, which lost 4 bases and 5 bases, there was a span of 12 bases. The CDR3 loop is CSAKGGGNEQYF. In DNA, the CDR3 is TGCAGTGCTAAAGGAGGGGGCAACGAGCAGTACTTC.

V gene TRBV20-1 combines with J gene TRBJ2-5, with 7 bases matching TRBD2. The CDR3 spans 16 residues. The V gene end was trimmed by 5 bases and the J gene end by 1 base; junction bases not matched to a gene: 13. The V gene's germline CDR1 is DFQATT and CDR2 SNEGSKA (reference sequence). This chain's CDR3 is CSACLPRGGIQETQYF. The CDR3, as DNA: TGCAGTGCTTGCCTGCCCCGCGGGGGTATCCAAGAGACCCAGTACTTC.

The rearrangement uses TRBV5-6 and TRBJ1-6, with D hard to call. The CDR3 covers 13 residues. V lost 4 bases, J lost 7 bases, and 9 bases lay in between. Per germline, CDR1 SGHDT and CDR2 YYEEEE. DNA of the CDR3: TGTGCCAGCAGCCTGTCCCCAAATTCACCCCTCCACTTT. Protein: CASSLSPNSPLHF.

This clonotype was seen many times. The chain recombines TRBV5-1 with TRBJ2-7; either TRBD1 or TRBD2 may fit D (5 bases each). V lost 1 base to trimming and J lost 6 bases, with 17 bases between them. Germline-derived CDR1 and CDR2 are SGHRS and YFSETQ. This CDR3 contains 15 residues. The CDR3 here is CASSLNRRIAGEQYV. The CDR3 nucleotides are TGCGCCAGCAGCTTGAACAGGAGGATCGCAGGCGAGCAGTACGTC.

This clonotype has ten or more counts. The J gene is TRBJ2-1, the V gene TRBV15; 12 bases are shared with TRBD2. CDR1 is LNHNV and CDR2 is YYDKDF in the germline V gene (reference sequence). The V and J ends lost 5 bases and 9 bases, in that order; junction bases with no gene match: 17. This CDR3 region has 18 residues. The CDR3 region is CATSSPWGSSGGASEQFF. The DNA of the CDR3 is TGTGCCACCAGCTCCCCCTGGGGCTCTAGCGGGGGGGCCAGTGAGCAGTTCTTC.